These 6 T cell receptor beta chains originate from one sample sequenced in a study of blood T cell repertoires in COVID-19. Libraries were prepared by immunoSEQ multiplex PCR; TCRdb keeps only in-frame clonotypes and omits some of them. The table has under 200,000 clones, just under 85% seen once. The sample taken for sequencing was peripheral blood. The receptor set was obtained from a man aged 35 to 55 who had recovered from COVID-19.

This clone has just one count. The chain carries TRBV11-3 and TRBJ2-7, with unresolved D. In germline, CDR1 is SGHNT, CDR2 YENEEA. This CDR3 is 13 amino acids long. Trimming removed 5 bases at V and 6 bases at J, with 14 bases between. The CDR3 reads CASSLARVSEQYF. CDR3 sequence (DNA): TGTGCCAGCAGCCTTGCTAGAGTCAGCGAGCAGTACTTC.

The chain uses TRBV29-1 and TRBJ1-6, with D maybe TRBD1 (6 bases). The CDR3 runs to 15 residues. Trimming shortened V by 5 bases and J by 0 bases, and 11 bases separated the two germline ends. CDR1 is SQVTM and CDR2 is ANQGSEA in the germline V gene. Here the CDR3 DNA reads TGCAGCGTTCCCCCAGGGGTCTCCTATAATTCACCCCTCCACTTT. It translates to CSVPPGVSYNSPLHF.

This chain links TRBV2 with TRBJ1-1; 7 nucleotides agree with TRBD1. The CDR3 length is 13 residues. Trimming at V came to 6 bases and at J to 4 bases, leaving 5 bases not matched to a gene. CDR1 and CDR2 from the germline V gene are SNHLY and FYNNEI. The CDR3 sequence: CASSGQALTEAFF. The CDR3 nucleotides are TGTGCCAGCAGCGGACAGGCGCTCACTGAAGCTTTCTTT.

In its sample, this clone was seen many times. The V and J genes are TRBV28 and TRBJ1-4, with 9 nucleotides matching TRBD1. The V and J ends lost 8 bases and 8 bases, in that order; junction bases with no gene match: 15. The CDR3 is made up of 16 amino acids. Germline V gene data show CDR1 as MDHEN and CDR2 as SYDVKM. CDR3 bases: TGTGCCAGCCGATTACGAGCGACAGGGGGTGGGGAAAAACTGTTTTTT. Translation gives CASRLRATGGGEKLFF.

DNA for the CDR3: TGTGCCAGCAGCGTAGATGGGACGGGAGTTGCAGATACGCAGTATTTT. Protein sequence: CASSVDGTGVADTQYF. This rearrangement joins TRBV9 to TRBJ2-3; a possible D gene is TRBD2 (6 bases). V lost 0 bases and J 4 bases, leaving 15 bases between the germline ends. CDR1 is SGDLS and CDR2 is YYNGEE in the germline V gene. The length of the CDR3 is 16 residues.

CDR3 coding DNA: TGTGCCAGCTTTCGGGAATCCCCAGATACGCAGTATTTT. Amino acid sequence: CASFRESPDTQYF. This rearrangement joins TRBV2 to TRBJ2-3; D is possibly TRBD2 (5 bases). Trimming took off 8 bases at V and 4 bases at J, with 13 bases between the two ends. Germline values: CDR1 SNHLY, CDR2 FYNNEI. There are 13 residues in the CDR3.